The 24 T cell receptor beta chains presented below share a single source sample, sequenced in a study of blood T cells in healthy people across ages. Together with a sample-barcoded 5' primer, a J-beta primer mix was included in a second PCR lasting about 7 to 12 cycles. TCRdb reprocessed the 5' RACE reads via MiXCR and lists one record per CDR3 protein. The sample has approximately 800,000 distinct CDR3 sequences, around 36% seen once. Specimen: blood. These receptors originate from a man aged 18 to 35 in good health.

V is TRBV12-3 or TRBV12-4 and J is TRBJ2-7, with 7 positions matching TRBD1. The CDR3 spans 12 residues. V shed 3 bases, J shed 9 bases, and the junction held 5 bases outside the gene matches. CDR3 residues: CASSFGQVGQYF. The CDR3 DNA is TGTGCCAGCAGTTTCGGACAGGTGGGGCAGTACTTC.

This clonotype occurred a few times. The J gene is TRBJ2-7, the V gene TRBV20-1; 7 nucleotides match TRBD1. The CDR3 covers 13 residues. The J segment lost 7 bases and the V segment lost 1 base, leaving 7 bases of the junction unmatched. Germline V gene lookup returns CDR1 DFQATT and CDR2 SNEGSKA (reference sequence). CDR3 coding DNA: TGCAGTGCTAGAGGTGACAGGGCGCGTGAGCAGTACTTC. This gives the protein CSARGDRAREQYF.

The chain employs TRBV6-6 and TRBJ1-4, with D uncertain. CDR3 size: 15 residues. V was clipped by 6 bases and J by 3 bases, with 14 bases between them. Per the germline V gene, CDR1 is MNHNY and CDR2 is SVGAGI (reference sequence). CDR3 in amino acids: CASRPSAESNEKLFF. The CDR3 DNA sequence: TGTGCCAGCAGACCCTCGGCAGAGTCTAATGAAAAACTGTTTTTT.

This clonotype was picked up many times. This chain connects TRBV13 to TRBJ2-1, with D possibly matching TRBD2 (6 bases). V lost 5 bases and J 5 bases, leaving 10 bases between the germline ends. Germline V gene lookup returns CDR1 PRHDT and CDR2 FYEKMQ (reference sequence). The CDR3 has 13 amino acids. CDR3 DNA: TGTGCCAGCAGCAACACGGGAGACAATGAGCAGTTCTTC. Translation gives CASSNTGDNEQFF.

The rearrangement links TRBV27 to TRBJ2-2, with D perhaps TRBD1 or TRBD2 (5 bases each). V lost 6 bases and J lost 2, with 19 bases in between. This CDR3 region has 17 residues. The germline V gene encodes CDR1 MNHEY and CDR2 SMNVEV (reference sequence). The CDR3 region is CASSSFGDGINTGELFF. The CDR3 DNA reads TGTGCCAGCAGCAGTTTTGGGGACGGTATTAACACCGGGGAGCTGTTTTTT.

V is TRBV12-3 or TRBV12-4 and J is TRBJ1-4; no clear D. Trimming left V 3 bases short and J 7 bases short, with 15 bases between. The CDR3 consists of 15 residues. Here the CDR3 reads CASSLGFAQSEKLFF. The CDR3 DNA reads TGTGCCAGCAGTTTGGGCTTCGCACAAAGTGAAAAACTGTTTTTT.

This clonotype was counted between two and nine times. J is TRBJ2-5 and V is TRBV30; no definite D call. V lost 0 bases and J lost 2, with 13 bases in between. The V gene's germline CDR1 is GTSNPN and CDR2 SVGIG (reference sequence). This CDR3 is built from 15 residues. The CDR3 DNA reads as TGTGCCTGGAGTGTGCGGCGCAACTTTCAAGAGACCCAGTACTTC. Translating it yields CAWSVRRNFQETQYF.

This clonotype was detected only once. The V call is TRBV13, the J call TRBJ1-1, with 7 bases lining up with TRBD1. Germline assignment: CDR1 PRHDT and CDR2 FYEKMQ (reference sequence). This CDR3 is 15 amino acids long. J lost 6 bases, V lost 1 base, and 8 bases had no gene match. The CDR3 sequence: CASSLDATGNSEAFF. In DNA form, the CDR3 reads TGTGCCAGCAGCTTAGATGCGACAGGGAATTCTGAAGCTTTCTTT.

The table lists this clonotype with a few counts. The chain has TRBV5-1 and TRBJ1-6, with D unclear. This CDR3 is 15 amino acids long. The germline V gene encodes CDR1 SGHRS and CDR2 YFSETQ. Between the trimmed V and J ends, which lost 4 bases and 0 bases, there was a span of 8 bases. CDR3 region: CASSPDGSYNSPLHF. CDR3 DNA sequence: TGCGCCAGCAGCCCAGACGGCTCCTATAATTCACCCCTCCACTTT.

This clonotype showed up just a few times. The rearrangement links TRBV4-1 to TRBJ2-1; D is uncertain. The V gene's germline CDR1 is MGHRA and CDR2 YSYEKL. This CDR3 has 14 residues. V lost 0 bases and J 9 bases, leaving 12 bases between the germline ends. CDR3 sequence: CASSQDVRGSEQFF. Written as DNA, the CDR3 is TGCGCCAGCAGCCAAGATGTCAGAGGCAGTGAGCAGTTCTTC.

The chain carries TRBV4-1 and TRBJ1-2; the D gene is possibly TRBD1 (5 bases). This CDR3 is built from 15 residues. CDR1 is MGHRA and CDR2 is YSYEKL in the germline V gene. V was clipped by 2 bases and J by 4 bases, with 14 bases between them. The CDR3 bases are TGCGCCAGCAGCCAACCGGGACGGGGGGGCTATGGCTACACCTTC. This sequence encodes CASSQPGRGGYGYTF.

The chain employs TRBV3-1 and TRBJ1-2; weak D call: TRBD1 (6 bases). CDR1 and CDR2 from the germline V gene are LGHDT and YNNKEL (reference sequence). The CDR3 runs 15 residues. V lost 4 bases and J 4 bases, leaving 16 bases between the germline ends. CDR3 DNA: TGTGCCAGCAGCCTACACCTGGGACACTTCTATGGCTACACCTTC. Amino acids: CASSLHLGHFYGYTF.

This chain joins TRBV5-1 and TRBJ2-1, with D uncertain. The V gene's germline CDR1 is SGHRS and CDR2 YFSETQ. The CDR3 loop spans 16 amino acids. Between the trimmed V and J ends, which lost 2 bases and 4 bases, there was a span of 16 bases. The CDR3 sequence: CASSFSVALSYNEQFF. DNA of the CDR3: TGCGCCAGCAGCTTTTCGGTGGCGCTTTCTTACAATGAGCAGTTCTTC.

This clonotype came up many times. The J gene is TRBJ2-1, the V gene TRBV9; weak D call: TRBD2 (6 bases). Germline CDR1 reads SGDLS; CDR2 reads YYNGEE. This CDR3 region has 14 residues. V gave up 4 bases and J gave up 5 bases, with 13 bases separating them. The CDR3 DNA reads TGTGCCAGCAGCTCGCGGGACTTTGACAATGAGCAGTTCTTC. Protein sequence: CASSSRDFDNEQFF. Drawing the rest from reference TRBV9 and TRBJ2-1, the complete variable domain is DSGVTQTPKHLITATGQRVTLRCSPRSGDLSVYWYQQSLDQGLQFLIQYYNGEERAKGNILERFSAQQFPDLHSELNLSSLELGDSALYFCASSSRDFDNEQFFGPGTRLTVL.

V and J are TRBV6-1 and TRBJ2-5, with 7 nucleotides matching TRBD1. Trimming at V came to 7 bases and at J to 11 bases, leaving 22 bases not matched to a gene. This CDR3 has 16 residues. Germline V gives CDR1 MNHNS, CDR2 SASEGT. For the CDR3, the DNA is TGTGCCAGCACCCAATTGACAGGGTCGGGCTCCAATGAGCAGTACTTC. Translation gives CASTQLTGSGSNEQYF.

This CDR3 reads CASSQVYGQISYNEQFF. CDR3 bases: TGCGCCAGCAGCCAAGTCTACGGACAGATCTCCTACAATGAGCAGTTCTTC. The chain carries TRBV4-3 and TRBJ2-1, with D possibly matching TRBD1 (6 bases). The CDR3 contains 17 residues. Trimming left V 1 base short and J 0 bases short, with 13 bases between. Germline loops: CDR1 LGHNA, CDR2 YSLEER.

For this clonotype: A much larger clone sits a single nucleotide away, making a read error possible. This chain links TRBV6-2 or TRBV6-3 with TRBJ2-7; possibly TRBD2 for D (6 bases). CDR1 is MNHEY, CDR2 SVGEGT, per germline. Trimming took 7 bases from V and 2 from J, leaving 15 bases between them. The CDR3 extends over 14 amino acids. CDR3 in amino acids: CASIGGDQPYEQYF. The CDR3 DNA reads as TGTGCCAGCATCGGAGGGGACCAGCCCTACGAGCAGTACTTC.

The chain uses TRBV6-5 and TRBJ2-3, with 8 bases aligning to TRBD2. Germline assignment: CDR1 MNHEY and CDR2 SVGAGI. There are 16 residues in the CDR3. V was clipped by 4 bases and J by 2 bases; unmatched bases: 8. CDR3 amino acids: CASSLTGGANTDTQYF. CDR3 DNA: TGTGCCAGCAGTTTGACCGGGGGGGCCAACACAGATACGCAGTATTTT.

This clonotype was counted a few times. The V and J genes are TRBV5-6 and TRBJ2-1, with D uncertain. Trimming took 4 bases from V and 5 from J, leaving 13 bases between them. The CDR3 contains 14 residues. CDR1 is SGHDT and CDR2 is YYEEEE in the germline V gene. The CDR3 DNA reads as TGTGCCAGCAGCCCCGTTTACCAGGACAATGAGCAGTTCTTC. This codes for CASSPVYQDNEQFF.

At least ten counts were recorded for this clonotype. The chain couples TRBV29-1 to TRBJ2-3; D is possibly TRBD1 or TRBD2 (5 bases each). Looked up from germline, CDR1 is SQVTM and CDR2 is ANQGSEA. The V end was cut by 1 base, the J end by 2 bases, with 10 bases between. The CDR3 loop spans 14 amino acids. CDR3 sequence (DNA): TGCAGCGTTGAAGGGGGGTTTCTCACAGATACGCAGTATTTT. Its protein is CSVEGGFLTDTQYF.

The gene calls are TRBV7-2 and TRBJ2-1; 10 bases are shared with TRBD1. With V trimmed by 5 bases and J by 7 bases, 8 bases remained unmatched. Germline CDR1 and CDR2: SGHTA and FQGNSA. This CDR3 spans 15 amino acids. CDR3 coding DNA: TGTGCCAGCAGCGAGTATAGGGACAGGGGAAATGAGCAGTTCTTC. It yields the protein CASSEYRDRGNEQFF.

Worth noting for this clonotype: A read error may be the cause here, since a much bigger clone is one base away. J is TRBJ2-3 and V is TRBV29-1, with D unresolved. The V gene lost 2 bases and the J gene lost 4 bases, with 10 bases spanning the gap. Germline CDR1 SQVTM, CDR2 ANQGSEA. The CDR3 contains 13 residues. The CDR3 region has the DNA TGCAGCGTTGAAAGTCGGTACGCAGATACGCAGTATTTT. This codes for CSVESRYADTQYF.

The V and J genes are TRBV4-3 and TRBJ1-6; the D gene is possibly TRBD1 (6 bases). The germline V gene has CDR1 LGHNA and CDR2 YSLEER. V lost 0 bases and J lost 7, with 10 bases in between. The CDR3 runs to 15 residues. CDR3 loop: CASSQEGARNSPLHF. The CDR3 DNA follows: TGCGCCAGCAGCCAAGAGGGGGCGCGGAATTCACCCCTCCACTTT.

The J gene is TRBJ2-1, the V gene TRBV24-1; 9 bases agree with TRBD1. The CDR3 runs 13 residues. J lost 9 bases, V lost 9 bases, and 8 bases had no gene match. Germline assignment: CDR1 KGHDR and CDR2 SFDVKD. The CDR3 DNA reads TGTGCCACCTCCGGGACAGGGATGATTGAGCAGTTCTTC. It translates to CATSGTGMIEQFF.